This TCR beta chain was identified during a study of cytomegalovirus exposure and HLA in healthy donors. Study-level information: The roughly 100 million unique TCR beta sequences, from roughly 180 million T cells, were found by an earlier analysis.

This clone was found once. Amplification used 60 Vbeta primers and 13 Jbeta primers. The protocol was immunoSEQ multiplex PCR, while the TCRdb copy is restricted to in-frame clones and leaves out a portion. Among some 90,000 clones, nearly 80% were seen once, and the ten largest hold roughly 6%. There are 14 residues in the CDR3. Trimming took off 7 bases at V and 1 base at J, with 14 bases between the two ends. The germline CDR1 and CDR2 sequences are SGHTS and YDEGEE. This receptor was obtained from a female donor in good health and CMV-seronegative. V usage is TRBV5-8 and J usage is TRBJ1-1; no clear D. Sequencing was done on a sample of PBMCs. The CDR3: CASRPPAGNTEAFF. CDR3 DNA sequence: TGTGCCAGCCGCCCCCCGGCAGGGAACACTGAAGCTTTCTTT.